The clone carrying this T cell receptor beta chain was seen a few times. The iRepertoire nested amplicon-rescue multiplex PCR amplified TCR alpha and beta CDR3s from RNA. One-step reverse transcription and amplification started from approximately 100-400 ng of tissue mRNA or PBMC total RNA. TCRdb analysed the multiplex PCR reads with MiXCR anew, one entry per CDR3 protein. The sample lists roughly 100,000 distinct CDR3 sequences, approximately 28% occurring once. This CDR3 has 16 amino acids. The trim removed 3 bases at V and 4 bases at J, leaving 10 bases unmatched. The germline gives CDR1 MGHRA, CDR2 YSYEKL. This entry comes from a study of glioma-infiltrating T cells.

The chain employs TRBV4-1 and TRBJ1-2; 8 bases map to TRBD1. The material sequenced was glioma tissue, nonneoplastic brain tissue, or PBMCs (not recorded which). This TCR was sampled from a human donor with low-grade glioma or glioblastoma, undergoing nonglioma brain surgery, or in good health (not recorded which). CDR3 loop: CASSHASVTGVYGYTF. Written as DNA, the CDR3 is TGCGCCAGCAGCCATGCATCCGTGACAGGGGTCTATGGCTACACCTTC.